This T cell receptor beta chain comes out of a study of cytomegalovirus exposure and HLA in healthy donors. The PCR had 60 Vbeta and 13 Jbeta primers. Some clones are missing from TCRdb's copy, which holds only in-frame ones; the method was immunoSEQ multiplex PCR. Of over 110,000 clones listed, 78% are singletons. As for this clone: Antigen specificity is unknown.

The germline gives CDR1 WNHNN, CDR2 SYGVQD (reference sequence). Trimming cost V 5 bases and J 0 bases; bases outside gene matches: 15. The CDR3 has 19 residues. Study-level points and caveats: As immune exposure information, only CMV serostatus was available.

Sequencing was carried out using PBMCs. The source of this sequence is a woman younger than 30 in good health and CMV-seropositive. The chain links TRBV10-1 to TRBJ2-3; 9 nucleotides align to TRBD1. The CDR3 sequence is CASSPFQRRTGASTDTQYF. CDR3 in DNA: TGCGCCAGCAGTCCGTTTCAACGCCGGACAGGGGCTAGCACAGATACGCAGTATTTT.